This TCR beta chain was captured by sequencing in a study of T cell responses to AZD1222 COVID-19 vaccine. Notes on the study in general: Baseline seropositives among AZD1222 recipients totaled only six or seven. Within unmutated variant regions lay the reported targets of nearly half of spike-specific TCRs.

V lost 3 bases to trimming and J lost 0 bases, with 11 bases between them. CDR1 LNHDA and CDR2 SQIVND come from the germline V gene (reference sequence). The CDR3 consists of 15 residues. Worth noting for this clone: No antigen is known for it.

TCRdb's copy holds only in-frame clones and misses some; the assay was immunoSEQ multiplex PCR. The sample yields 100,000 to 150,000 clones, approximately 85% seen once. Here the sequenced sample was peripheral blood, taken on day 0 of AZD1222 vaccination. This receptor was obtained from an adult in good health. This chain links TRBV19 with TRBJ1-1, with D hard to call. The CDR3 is CASSITSRMNTEAFF. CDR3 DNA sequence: TGTGCCAGTAGTATCACTTCCAGGATGAACACTGAAGCTTTCTTT.